This T cell receptor beta chain was found in a study of blood T cell repertoires in COVID-19. Across the study: The United States, Italy and Spain were the sources of the acute and convalescent COVID-19 samples. The analysed material was cDNA or gDNA that came from T cells, B-cell-depleted T cells, or PBMCs.

In the original workflow: Using reference gene primer amplification, nucleated cell counts were estimated. The data were produced by immunoSEQ multiplex PCR, yet TCRdb's version contains in-frame clones alone and is incomplete. The V and J calls and clone size come from that table; D and trimming were worked out from the DNA. The table shows roughly 260,000 clones, with 86% occurring only once. V lost 5 bases to trimming and J lost 3 bases, with 5 bases between them. Germline values: CDR1 WSHSY, CDR2 SAAADI. This CDR3 comprises 11 residues. The V and J genes are TRBV10-2 and TRBJ2-7, with no clear D. The receptor was derived from a man in his forties who had recovered from COVID-19. Sample: peripheral blood. The CDR3 coding sequence is TGCGCCAGCAGTCTCAGCTACGAGCAGTACTTC. It codes for CASSLSYEQYF.